The table lists the clone carrying this T cell receptor beta chain with a few counts. What it binds is not known. This sample was included in a study of cytomegalovirus exposure and HLA in healthy donors. Study observations and caveats: Among the most significant clusters, several appeared linked to common viral pathogens in a later analysis.

The primer mix had 60 Vbeta and 13 Jbeta primers. Sequencing used immunoSEQ multiplex PCR; TCRdb keeps in-frame clones, though not all of them. The profile shows around 140,000 clones, 60% to 80% of them singletons. V was clipped by 2 bases and J by 2 bases, with 10 bases between them. The CDR3 covers 14 residues. Germline V gives CDR1 LNHDA, CDR2 SQIVND (reference sequence). V is TRBV19 and J is TRBJ2-7; no clear D gene. Sequenced material: PBMCs. This TCR came from a male donor in good health and CMV-seronegative. In DNA form, the CDR3 reads TGTGCCAGTAGTATATCCCCAGATCCCTACGAGCAGTACTTC. It translates to CASSISPDPYEQYF.